A selection of T cell receptor beta chains follows, all from one sample in a study of cytomegalovirus exposure and HLA in healthy donors. Using immunoSEQ multiplex PCR, the repertoire was profiled, and TCRdb retains in-frame clones only, with some absent. Here the sample spans about 120,000 clones, around three quarters being singletons. The sample comprised PBMCs. These receptors all come from a female donor in good health and CMV-seronegative. The CDR3 runs from the conserved cysteine through the conserved F or W. The order of the fields is V gene, clone size, D gene, J gene, CDR3 protein, CDR3 DNA. D genes are given only for firm matches. Clone size is stated in some rows and not others, as once, few, many or a class when expanded.

>TRBV18|.|.|TRBJ2-5
CASSQGLQETQYF
TGTGCCAGCTCACAGGGACTTCAAGAGACCCAGTACTTC
>TRBV4-1|.|.|TRBJ2-2
CASSQRVLGTGELFF
TGCGCCAGCAGCCAGAGGGTATTGGGAACCGGGGAGCTGTTTTTT
>TRBV13|.|TRBD2|TRBJ2-1
CASSLGTSGDYNEQFF
TGTGCCAGCAGCCTAGGGACTAGCGGAGACTACAATGAGCAGTTCTTC
>TRBV10-2|.|.|TRBJ2-7
CASSDRQISEQYF
TGCGCCAGCAGTGACCGACAGATCTCCGAGCAGTACTTC
>TRBV5-1|.|TRBD1|TRBJ1-6
CASSLDPRIPGQINSPLHF
TGCGCCAGCAGCTTGGACCCTCGTATACCGGGACAGATTAATTCACCCCTCCACTTT
>TRBV27|.|.|TRBJ2-7
CASSLPGSEEQYF
TGTGCCAGCAGTTTACCGGGGTCAGAAGAGCAGTACTTC
>TRBV7-9|.|.|TRBJ2-7
CASSPSRAWEQYF
TGTGCCAGCAGCCCTTCCAGGGCGTGGGAGCAGTACTTC
>TRBV5-1|.|TRBD2|TRBJ2-5
CASSYGGGQETQYF
TGCGCCAGCAGCTACGGGGGAGGGCAAGAGACCCAGTACTTC
>TRBV15|.|.|TRBJ1-3
CATSRVEFSGNTIYF
TGTGCCACCAGCAGAGTCGAGTTCTCTGGAAACACCATATATTTT
>TRBV18|.|TRBD2|TRBJ2-1
CASSPNSPLAGENEQFF
TGTGCCAGCTCACCTAACTCACCCCTAGCGGGTGAAAATGAGCAGTTCTTC
>TRBV11-3|.|.|TRBJ1-1
CASSLEPGRAFF
TGTGCCAGCAGCTTAGAACCTGGGAGAGCTTTCTTT
>TRBV19|.|TRBD2|TRBJ2-1
CASSDFAAGENEQFF
TGTGCCAGTAGTGACTTCGCAGCGGGAGAAAATGAGCAGTTCTTC
>TRBV7-9|.|TRBD1|TRBJ1-2
CASSLPGTGSYGYTF
TGTGCCAGCAGCTTACCCGGGACAGGGAGCTATGGCTACACCTTC
>TRBV7-9|.|.|TRBJ2-3
CSSSLMSSHTDTQYF
TGTTCCAGCAGCTTAATGTCTAGCCACACAGATACGCAGTATTTT
>TRBV2|.|TRBD2|TRBJ2-1
CASSRAGTKSEQFF
TGTGCCAGCTCCAGAGCCGGGACTAAGAGTGAGCAGTTCTTC
>TRBV5-1|.|.|TRBJ1-4
CASSLVGGRSTNEKLFF
TGCGCCAGCAGCTTGGTGGGGGGTAGATCAACTAATGAAAAACTGTTTTTT
>TRBV2|.|TRBD1|TRBJ1-5
CASSEGQGWNQPQHF
TGTGCCAGCAGCGAAGGACAGGGGTGGAATCAGCCCCAGCATTTT
>TRBV2|.|TRBD1|TRBJ2-3
CASVGAIDRGSDTQYF
TGTGCCAGCGTGGGGGCAATAGACAGGGGATCGGATACGCAGTATTTT
>TRBV7-2|.|TRBD1|TRBJ2-3
CASSDRGPDTQYF
TGTGCCAGCAGCGACAGGGGGCCAGATACGCAGTATTTT
>TRBV14|.|.|TRBJ1-2
CASSHESGYGYTF
TGTGCCAGCAGCCACGAGTCTGGCTATGGCTACACCTTC
>TRBV7-2|.|.|TRBJ1-1
CASSSRGGVLTELEAFF
TGTGCCAGCAGCTCTAGAGGGGGGGTGTTGACAGAACTTGAAGCTTTCTTT
>TRBV5-6|.|TRBD1|TRBJ1-2
CASSLVSGGFIYGYTF
TGTGCCAGCAGCTTGGTATCAGGGGGTTTCATCTATGGCTACACCTTC
>TRBV6-5|.|.|TRBJ2-5
CASSYSGETQYF
TGTGCCAGCAGTTACTCGGGCGAGACCCAGTACTTC
>TRBV5-5|.|TRBD1|TRBJ2-2
CASSKGQALTGELFF
TGTGCCAGCAGCAAGGGACAGGCGCTCACCGGGGAGCTGTTTTTT
>TRBV10-1|.|.|TRBJ2-2
CASSENIEGELFF
TGCGCCAGCAGTGAGAATATAGAGGGGGAGCTGTTTTTT
>TRBV30|once|.|TRBJ2-5
CAWSSIGQGTQYF
TGTGCCTGGAGTTCTATTGGCCAGGGGACCCAGTACTTC
>TRBV6-5|few|.|TRBJ1-2
CASRAPGNYGYTF
TGTGCCAGCAGAGCCCCAGGGAACTATGGCTACACCTTC
>TRBV27|.|TRBD1|TRBJ2-7
CASSPDRGPYEQYF
TGTGCCAGCAGTCCAGACAGGGGCCCCTACGAGCAGTACTTC
>TRBV5-1|.|.|TRBJ1-1
CASSLVGGEDTEAFF
TGCGCCAGCAGCTTGGTGGGTGGGGAGGACACTGAAGCTTTCTTT
>TRBV6-5|.|.|TRBJ1-6
CASRHPDSPLHF
TGTGCCAGCAGACACCCAGATTCACCCCTCCACTTT
>TRBV28|.|TRBD2|TRBJ2-3
CASSLPSGVGGITDTQYF
TGTGCCAGCAGTTTACCTAGCGGGGTGGGGGGGATCACAGATACGCAGTATTTT
>TRBV7-8|.|TRBD1|TRBJ2-7
CASSLGGTAYEQYF
TGTGCCAGCAGCTTAGGTGGGACAGCCTACGAGCAGTACTTC
>TRBV6-5|few|TRBD1|TRBJ1-1
CASSEGTVNTEAFF
TGTGCCAGCAGTGAAGGGACAGTGAACACTGAAGCTTTCTTT
>TRBV11-1|.|TRBD2|TRBJ2-5
CASSPRDYEETQYF
TGTGCCAGCAGCCCCCGGGACTACGAGGAGACCCAGTACTTC
>TRBV29-1|.|.|TRBJ2-7
CSVLMSYEQYF
TGCAGCGTTTTAATGAGCTACGAGCAGTACTTC
>TRBV28|.|TRBD2|TRBJ2-7
CASSLKRESYEQYF
TGTGCCAGCAGTTTAAAGCGGGAGTCCTACGAGCAGTACTTC
>TRBV27|once|.|TRBJ1-1
CASSLRDSNTEAFF
TGTGCCAGCAGTTTACGGGACTCAAACACTGAAGCTTTCTTT
>TRBV10-3|.|.|TRBJ1-2
CAISATNGWVRGYTF
TGTGCCATCAGCGCCACGAACGGGTGGGTTAGGGGCTACACCTTC
>TRBV6-5|few|TRBD2|TRBJ2-2
CASRPLAGGPGELFF
TGTGCCAGCAGGCCCCTAGCGGGGGGGCCCGGGGAGCTGTTTTTT
>TRBV11-2|.|TRBD2|TRBJ2-1
CASSPGRGGRDYNEQFF
TGTGCCAGCAGCCCCGGGCGGGGCGGGAGAGACTACAATGAGCAGTTCTTC
>TRBV7-7|.|.|TRBJ2-7
CATKTEPFYEQYF
TGTGCTACAAAGACAGAACCTTTCTACGAGCAGTACTTC
>TRBV28|once|.|TRBJ2-1
CASSFAGEPYNEQFF
TGTGCCAGCAGTTTTGCAGGGGAGCCCTACAATGAGCAGTTCTTC
>TRBV30|.|TRBD1|TRBJ1-1
CATGQTNTEAFF
TGTGCCACGGGACAGACGAACACTGAAGCTTTCTTT
>TRBV7-9|.|.|TRBJ1-2
CASSRRHGTNYGYTF
TGTGCCAGCAGCCGCAGGCACGGAACTAACTATGGCTACACCTTC
>TRBV27|.|TRBD2|TRBJ2-1
CASSRLGASGVPQGNEQFF
TGTGCCAGCAGTCGCCTGGGGGCTAGCGGGGTCCCCCAGGGCAATGAGCAGTTCTTC
>TRBV5-8|.|TRBD1|TRBJ1-1
CASSSGQGALMNTEAFF
TGTGCCAGCAGCTCAGGACAGGGAGCTTTAATGAACACTGAAGCTTTCTTT
>TRBV19|.|.|TRBJ2-3
CASGERQDTQYF
TGTGCCAGTGGTGAGCGACAGGATACGCAGTATTTT
>TRBV19|once|.|TRBJ1-2
CASSIVRDGYTF
TGTGCCAGTAGCATCGTCCGGGATGGCTACACCTTC
>TRBV5-1|.|.|TRBJ2-3
CASSTRGSTDTQYF
TGCGCCAGCAGCACCCGGGGGAGCACAGATACGCAGTATTTT
>TRBV28|.|TRBD2|TRBJ2-1
CASSRLAGGNEQFF
TGTGCCAGCAGCCGACTAGCGGGAGGCAATGAGCAGTTCTTC
>TRBV5-6|.|TRBD1|TRBJ2-7
CASSLTGENEQYF
TGTGCCAGCAGCTTAACAGGGGAAAACGAGCAGTACTTC
>TRBV5-8|.|.|TRBJ1-5
CASSSTGTGWSNQPQHF
TGTGCCAGCAGCTCCACAGGGACGGGATGGAGCAATCAGCCCCAGCATTTT
>TRBV14|once|TRBD2|TRBJ2-3
CASSQELGLAIYTQYF
TGTGCCAGCAGCCAAGAACTCGGACTAGCTATATATACGCAGTATTTT
>TRBV7-9|.|.|TRBJ1-2
CASSLAGAVATF
TGTGCCAGCAGCTTAGCGGGGGCCGTCGCCACCTTC
>TRBV10-1|few|TRBD2|TRBJ2-3
CASSPGLAGSTDTQYF
TGCGCCAGCAGTCCGGGACTAGCGGGGTCCACAGATACGCAGTATTTT
>TRBV9|.|TRBD2|TRBJ2-3
CASTRTSGSDTQYF
TGTGCCAGCACCAGGACTAGCGGATCCGATACGCAGTATTTT
>TRBV18|.|.|TRBJ2-1
CASSPPRQGGGEQFF
TGTGCCAGCTCACCACCGCGGCAGGGGGGAGGTGAGCAGTTCTTC